This T cell receptor (beta chain) was recorded in a study of identical twins. Study findings and constraints: The study reached conclusions through statistical analysis that was cross-sectional, not following the same donors.

Trimming removed 5 bases from V and 4 bases from J; junction bases left unmatched: 16. Per the germline V gene, CDR1 is DFQATT and CDR2 is SNEGSKA (reference sequence). The CDR3 is made up of 18 amino acids. The table lists this clonotype with a few counts. What it recognizes is unknown. TCRdb re-called the 5' RACE reads with MiXCR, one entry per CDR3 protein. The table has 540,000 or so distinct CDR3 sequences, 20% to 25% seen once. This sample was also put to use in a study of yellow fever vaccine responses in identical twins.

The chain combines TRBV20-1 with TRBJ2-1; 11 bases align to TRBD2. Sequenced: CD4+ T cells sorted from blood. The receptor was derived from a woman between 18 and 29 years old in good health. The CDR3 DNA follows: TGCAGTGCTCGGGGCCCCTCCTACCTAGCGGGGGGATACAATGAGCAGTTCTTC. Translating it yields CSARGPSYLAGGYNEQFF.